This TCR beta chain derives from a study of T-cell memory formation after mild COVID-19. Study findings and constraints: Day 15 to 85 contractors were CD4/CD8 balanced; later expanders leaned CD4+. Pre-infection memory already had some responding clones, implying cross-reactive memory joined.

CDR3 length: 15 amino acids. Germline values: CDR1 SQVTM, CDR2 ANQGSEA. J was trimmed by 7 bases and V by 4 bases; bases with no gene match: 12. After 5'RACE with constant-segment primers, TCR alpha and TCR beta cDNA libraries carrying sample barcodes and UMIs were obtained. TCRdb re-called the 5' RACE reads with MiXCR, one entry per CDR3 protein. This repertoire shows 540,000 or so distinct CDR3 sequences, about a fifth found once; its top ten account for under 15%. This clonotype has a handful of counts. Its antigen remains unknown. This receptor was obtained from an adult woman who had mild COVID-19 (a few samples of this study predate the infection). Cell type and time point are not known. V gene TRBV29-1 combines with J gene TRBJ2-1; 8 nucleotides align to TRBD2. The specimen was PBMCs or a T cell subset sorted from them (not recorded which). CDR3 region: CSVGGREGSENEQFF. In DNA form, the CDR3 reads TGCAGCGTTGGCGGCCGGGAGGGGAGCGAGAATGAGCAGTTCTTC.